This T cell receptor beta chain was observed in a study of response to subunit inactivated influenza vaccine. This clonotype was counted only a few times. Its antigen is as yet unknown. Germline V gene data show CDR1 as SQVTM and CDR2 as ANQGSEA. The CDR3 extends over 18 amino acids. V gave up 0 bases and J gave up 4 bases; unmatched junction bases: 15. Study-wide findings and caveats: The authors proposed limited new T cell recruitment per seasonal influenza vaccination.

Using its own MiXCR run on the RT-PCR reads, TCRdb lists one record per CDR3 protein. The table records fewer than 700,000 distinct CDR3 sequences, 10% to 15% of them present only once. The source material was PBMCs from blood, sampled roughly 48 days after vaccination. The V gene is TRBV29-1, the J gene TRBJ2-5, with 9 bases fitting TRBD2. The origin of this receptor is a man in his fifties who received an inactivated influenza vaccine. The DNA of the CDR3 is TGCAGCGTTGAAGATAGAATAGCGGGAGCTTATGTAGGAGAGACCCAGTACTTC. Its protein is CSVEDRIAGAYVGETQYF. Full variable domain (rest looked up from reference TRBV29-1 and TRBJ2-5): SAVISQKPSRDICQRGTSLTIQCQVDSQVTMMFWYRQQPGQSLTLIATANQGSEATYESGFVIDKFPISRPNLTFSTLTVSNMSPEDSSIYLCSVEDRIAGAYVGETQYFGPGTRLLVL.